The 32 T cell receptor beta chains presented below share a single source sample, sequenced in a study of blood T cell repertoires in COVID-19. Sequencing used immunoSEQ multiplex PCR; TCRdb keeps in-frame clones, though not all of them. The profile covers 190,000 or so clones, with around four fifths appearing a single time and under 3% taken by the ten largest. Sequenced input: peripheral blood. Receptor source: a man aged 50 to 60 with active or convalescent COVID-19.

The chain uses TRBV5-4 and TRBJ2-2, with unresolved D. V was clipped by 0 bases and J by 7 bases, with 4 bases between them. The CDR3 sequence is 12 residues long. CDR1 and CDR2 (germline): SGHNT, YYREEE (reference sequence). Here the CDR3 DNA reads TGTGCCAGCAGCTTGGGGCACGGGGAGCTGTTTTTT. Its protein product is CASSLGHGELFF.

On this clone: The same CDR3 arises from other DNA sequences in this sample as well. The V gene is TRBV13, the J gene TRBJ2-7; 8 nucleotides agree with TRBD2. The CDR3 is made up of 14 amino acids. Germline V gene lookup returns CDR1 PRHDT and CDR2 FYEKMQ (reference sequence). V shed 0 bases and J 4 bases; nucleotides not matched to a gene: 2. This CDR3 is CASSLGAGGYEQYF. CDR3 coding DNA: TGTGCCAGCAGCTTAGGGGCGGGAGGTTACGAGCAGTACTTC.

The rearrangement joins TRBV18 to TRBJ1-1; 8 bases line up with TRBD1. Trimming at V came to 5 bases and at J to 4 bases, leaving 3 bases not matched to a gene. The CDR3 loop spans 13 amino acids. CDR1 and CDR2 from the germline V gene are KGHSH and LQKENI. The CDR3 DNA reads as TGTGCCAGCTCAGGACAGGGAGGCACTGAAGCTTTCTTT. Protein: CASSGQGGTEAFF.

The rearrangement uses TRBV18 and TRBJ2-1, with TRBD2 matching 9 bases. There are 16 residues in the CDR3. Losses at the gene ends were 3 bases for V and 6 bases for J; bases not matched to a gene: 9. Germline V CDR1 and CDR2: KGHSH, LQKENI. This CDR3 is CASSPRQLAGTNEQFF. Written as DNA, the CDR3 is TGTGCCAGCTCACCGCGGCAACTAGCGGGCACCAATGAGCAGTTCTTC.

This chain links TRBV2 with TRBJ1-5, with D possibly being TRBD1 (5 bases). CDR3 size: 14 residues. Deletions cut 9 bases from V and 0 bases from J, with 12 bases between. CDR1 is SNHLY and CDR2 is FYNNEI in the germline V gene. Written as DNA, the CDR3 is TGTGCCAGTACGCGGGGCGGTAGCAATCAGCCCCAGCATTTT. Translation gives CASTRGGSNQPQHF.

The CDR3 is CASKSSGSSYEQYF. In DNA, the CDR3 is TGTGCCAGCAAATCCAGCGGGAGCTCCTACGAGCAGTACTTC. The chain uses TRBV7-3 and TRBJ2-7; 8 bases are shared with TRBD2. CDR3 length: 14 amino acids. CDR1 and CDR2 from the germline V gene are SGHTA and FQGTGA. V shed 7 bases and J 0 bases; nucleotides not matched to a gene: 5.

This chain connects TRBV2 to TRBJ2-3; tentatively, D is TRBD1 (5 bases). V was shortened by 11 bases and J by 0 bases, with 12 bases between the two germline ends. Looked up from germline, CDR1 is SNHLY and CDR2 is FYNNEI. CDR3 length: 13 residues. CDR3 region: CAGKGPSTDTQYF. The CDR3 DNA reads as TGTGCCGGCAAGGGGCCCAGCACAGATACGCAGTATTTT.

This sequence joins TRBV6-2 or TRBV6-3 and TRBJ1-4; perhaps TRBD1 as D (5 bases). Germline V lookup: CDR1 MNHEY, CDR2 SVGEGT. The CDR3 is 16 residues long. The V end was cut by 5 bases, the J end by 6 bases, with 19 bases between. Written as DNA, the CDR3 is TGTGCCAGCAGTCACCTCGCCAGGGAGGAATATGAAAAACTGTTTTTT. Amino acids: CASSHLAREEYEKLFF.

This CDR3 reads CAWKDARLAGTDTQYF. CDR3 DNA: TGTGCCTGGAAAGACGCCCGGCTAGCGGGCACAGATACGCAGTATTTT. The gene calls are TRBV30 and TRBJ2-3; 7 positions agree with TRBD2. The CDR3 loop spans 16 amino acids. Germline V gene lookup returns CDR1 GTSNPN and CDR2 SVGIG (reference sequence). Unmatched junction bases numbered 11, after V lost 4 bases and J lost 1 base.

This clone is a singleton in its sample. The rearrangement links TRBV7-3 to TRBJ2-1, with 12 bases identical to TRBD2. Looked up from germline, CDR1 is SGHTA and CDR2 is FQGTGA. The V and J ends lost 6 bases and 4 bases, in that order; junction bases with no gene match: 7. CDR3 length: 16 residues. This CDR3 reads CASSRGGLAGYNEQFF. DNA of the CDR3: TGTGCCAGCAGTCGAGGTGGACTAGCGGGGTACAATGAGCAGTTCTTC.

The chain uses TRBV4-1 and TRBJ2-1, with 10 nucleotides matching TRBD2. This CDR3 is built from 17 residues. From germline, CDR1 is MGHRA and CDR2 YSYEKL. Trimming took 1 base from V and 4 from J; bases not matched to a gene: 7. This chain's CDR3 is CASSQGMASGGYNEQFF. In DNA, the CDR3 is TGCGCCAGCAGCCAAGGTATGGCTAGCGGGGGTTACAATGAGCAGTTCTTC.

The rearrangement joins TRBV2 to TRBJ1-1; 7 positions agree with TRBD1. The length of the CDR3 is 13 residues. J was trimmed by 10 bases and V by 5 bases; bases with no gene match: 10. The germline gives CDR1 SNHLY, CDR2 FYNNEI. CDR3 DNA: TGTGCCAGCAGTTATCCCGGACAGGATGTAGCTTTCTTT. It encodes CASSYPGQDVAFF. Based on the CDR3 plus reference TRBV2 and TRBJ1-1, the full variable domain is EPEVTQTPSHQVTQMGQEVILRCVPISNHLYFYWYRQILGQKVEFLVSFYNNEISEKSEIFDDQFSVERPDGSNFTLKIRSTKLEDSAMYFCASSYPGQDVAFFGQGTRLTVV.

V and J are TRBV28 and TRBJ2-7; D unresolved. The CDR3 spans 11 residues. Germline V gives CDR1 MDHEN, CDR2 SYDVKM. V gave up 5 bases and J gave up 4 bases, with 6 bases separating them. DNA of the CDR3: TGTGCCAGCAGTCAATTGTACGAGCAGTACTTC. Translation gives CASSQLYEQYF.

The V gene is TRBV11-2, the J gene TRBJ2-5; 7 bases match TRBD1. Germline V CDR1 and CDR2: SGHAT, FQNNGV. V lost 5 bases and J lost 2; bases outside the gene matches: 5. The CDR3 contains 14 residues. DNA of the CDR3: TGTGCCAGCAGCGTTCTGGGACAGCAAGAGACCCAGTACTTC. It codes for CASSVLGQQETQYF.

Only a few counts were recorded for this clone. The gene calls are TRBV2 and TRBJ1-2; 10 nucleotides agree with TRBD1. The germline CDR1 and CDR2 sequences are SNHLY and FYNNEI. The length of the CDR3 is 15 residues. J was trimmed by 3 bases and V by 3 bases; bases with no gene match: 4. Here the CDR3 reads CASSDQDRGYYGYTF. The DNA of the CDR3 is TGTGCCAGCAGTGACCAGGACAGGGGGTACTATGGCTACACCTTC.

The DNA for the CDR3 is TGCGCCAGCAGCCAAGATCCGGGAAAGGGAAAGTACAATGAGCAGTTCTTC. Amino acid sequence: CASSQDPGKGKYNEQFF. This chain joins TRBV4-1 and TRBJ2-1; a weak D match, TRBD2 (5 bases). V dropped 0 bases and J dropped 4 bases, with 16 bases sitting between them. The CDR3 sequence is 17 residues long. The germline V gene has CDR1 MGHRA and CDR2 YSYEKL.

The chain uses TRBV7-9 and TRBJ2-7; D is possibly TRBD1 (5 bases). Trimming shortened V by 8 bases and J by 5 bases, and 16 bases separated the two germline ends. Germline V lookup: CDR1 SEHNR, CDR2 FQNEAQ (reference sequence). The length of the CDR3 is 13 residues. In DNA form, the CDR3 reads TGTGCCAGCGAATCCCTAAGGGGTGACGAGCAGTACTTC. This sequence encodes CASESLRGDEQYF.

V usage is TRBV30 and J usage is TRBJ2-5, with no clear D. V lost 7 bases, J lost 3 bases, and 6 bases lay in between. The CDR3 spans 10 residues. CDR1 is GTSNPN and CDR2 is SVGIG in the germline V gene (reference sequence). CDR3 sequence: CAFRKETQYF. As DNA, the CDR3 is TGTGCCTTCCGTAAAGAGACCCAGTACTTC.

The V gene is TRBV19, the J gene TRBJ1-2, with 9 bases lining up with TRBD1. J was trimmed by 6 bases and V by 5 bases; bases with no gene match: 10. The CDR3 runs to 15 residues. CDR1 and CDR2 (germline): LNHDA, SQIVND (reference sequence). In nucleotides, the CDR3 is TGTGCCAGTAGTGGAGGGACAGGGTACCGGAATGGCTACACCTTC. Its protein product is CASSGGTGYRNGYTF.

The CDR3 nucleotides are TGTGCCAGCAGCCACGGGACAGAGGGCCAGCCCCAGCATTTT. Encoded protein: CASSHGTEGQPQHF. This chain joins TRBV5-5 and TRBJ1-5; 7 nucleotides agree with TRBD1. V lost 4 bases, J lost 7 bases, and 8 bases stayed unmatched. Germline CDR1 is SGHKS and CDR2 is YYEKEE (reference sequence). The CDR3 covers 14 residues.

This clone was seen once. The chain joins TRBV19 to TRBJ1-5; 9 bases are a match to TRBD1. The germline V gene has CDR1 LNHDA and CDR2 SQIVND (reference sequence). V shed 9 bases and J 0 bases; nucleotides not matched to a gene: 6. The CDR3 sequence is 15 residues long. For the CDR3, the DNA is TGTGCCAGCCGGGACAGGGCGTTTAGCAATCAGCCCCAGCATTTT. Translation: CASRDRAFSNQPQHF.

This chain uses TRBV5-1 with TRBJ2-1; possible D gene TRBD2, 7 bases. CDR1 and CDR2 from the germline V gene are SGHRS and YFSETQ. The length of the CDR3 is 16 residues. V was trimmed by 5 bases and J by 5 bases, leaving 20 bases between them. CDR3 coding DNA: TGCGCCAGCAGACGCGGAACGGGGGGCCGCGACAATGAGCAGTTCTTC. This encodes CASRRGTGGRDNEQFF.

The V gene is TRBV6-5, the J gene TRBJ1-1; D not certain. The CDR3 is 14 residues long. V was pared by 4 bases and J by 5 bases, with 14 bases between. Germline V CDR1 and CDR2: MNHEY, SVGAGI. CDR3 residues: CASSSIGVWTEAFF. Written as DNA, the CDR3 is TGTGCCAGCAGTTCCATCGGGGTGTGGACTGAAGCTTTCTTT.

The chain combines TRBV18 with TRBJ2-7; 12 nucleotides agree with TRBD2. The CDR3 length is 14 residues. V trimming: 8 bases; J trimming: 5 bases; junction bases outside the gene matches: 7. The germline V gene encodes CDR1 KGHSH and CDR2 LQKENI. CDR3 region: CASATGLAGNEQYF. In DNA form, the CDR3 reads TGTGCCAGCGCCACTGGACTAGCGGGAAACGAGCAGTACTTC.

CDR3 sequence reads: CASSLSDLGDTQYF. The CDR3 region has the DNA TGTGCCAGCAGTTTGTCGGACTTGGGGGATACGCAGTATTTT. This chain links TRBV28 with TRBJ2-3, with a tentative D call TRBD2 (5 bases). This CDR3 region has 14 residues. V lost 3 bases and J lost 6, with 13 bases in between. The germline V gene has CDR1 MDHEN and CDR2 SYDVKM.

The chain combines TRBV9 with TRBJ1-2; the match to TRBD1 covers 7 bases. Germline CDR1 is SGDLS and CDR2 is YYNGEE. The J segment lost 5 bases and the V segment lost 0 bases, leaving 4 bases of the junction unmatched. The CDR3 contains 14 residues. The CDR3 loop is CASSVGDSVYGYTF. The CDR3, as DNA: TGTGCCAGCAGCGTAGGGGACAGCGTTTATGGCTACACCTTC.

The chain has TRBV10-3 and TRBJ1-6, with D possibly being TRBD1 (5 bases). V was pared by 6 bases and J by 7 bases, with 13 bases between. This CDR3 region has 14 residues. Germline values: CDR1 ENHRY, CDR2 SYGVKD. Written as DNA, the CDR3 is TGTGCCATCAGGGCGTTGGGGGGAAATTCACCCCTCCACTTT. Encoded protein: CAIRALGGNSPLHF.

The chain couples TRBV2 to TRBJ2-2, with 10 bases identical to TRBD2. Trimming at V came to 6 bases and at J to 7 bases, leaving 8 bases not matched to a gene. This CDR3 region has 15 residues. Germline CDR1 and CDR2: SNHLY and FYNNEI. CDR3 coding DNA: TGTGCCAGCAGCCAACTAGCGGGAAGGCACGGGGAGCTGTTTTTT. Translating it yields CASSQLAGRHGELFF.

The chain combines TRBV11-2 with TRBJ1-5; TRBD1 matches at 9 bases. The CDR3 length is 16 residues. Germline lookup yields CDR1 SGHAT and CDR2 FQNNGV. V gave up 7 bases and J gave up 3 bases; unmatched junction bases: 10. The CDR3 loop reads CASTQTGGDYNQPQHF. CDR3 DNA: TGTGCCAGCACCCAAACAGGGGGCGATTACAATCAGCCCCAGCATTTT.

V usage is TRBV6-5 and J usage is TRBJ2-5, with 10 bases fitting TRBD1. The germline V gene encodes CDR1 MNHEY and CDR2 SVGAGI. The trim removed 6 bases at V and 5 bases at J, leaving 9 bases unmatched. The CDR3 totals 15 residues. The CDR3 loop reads CASRLGTGVRETQYF. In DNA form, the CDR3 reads TGTGCCAGCAGATTAGGGACAGGGGTTCGGGAGACCCAGTACTTC.

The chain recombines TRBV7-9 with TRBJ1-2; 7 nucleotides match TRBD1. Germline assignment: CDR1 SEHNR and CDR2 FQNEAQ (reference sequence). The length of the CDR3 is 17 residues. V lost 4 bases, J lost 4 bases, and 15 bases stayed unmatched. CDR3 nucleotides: TGTGCCAGCAGCTCCCACTATGAGGGGGCTGGGTCCTATGGCTACACCTTC. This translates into CASSSHYEGAGSYGYTF.

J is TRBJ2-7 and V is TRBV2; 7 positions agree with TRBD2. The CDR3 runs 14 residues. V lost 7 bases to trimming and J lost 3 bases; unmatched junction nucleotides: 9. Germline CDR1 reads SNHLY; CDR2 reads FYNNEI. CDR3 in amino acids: CASIRRGDGYEQYF. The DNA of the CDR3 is TGTGCCAGCATTCGACGGGGGGATGGCTACGAGCAGTACTTC.